This T cell receptor (beta chain) was retrieved from a study of blood T cell repertoires in COVID-19. At the level of the study: COVID-19 samples, acute and convalescent, were from the United States, Italy and Spain. T cells, B-cell-depleted T cells, or PBMCs provided the cDNA or gDNA that served as material.

Clones were read by immunoSEQ multiplex PCR, and TCRdb kept only the in-frame ones, dropping some. This sample has about 480,000 clones; about 88% occur once, and the top ten carry 0.75% to 0.9%. Worth noting for this clone: One junction end does not reproduce the germline sequence, and a read error may be involved.

CDR1 and CDR2 (germline): PRHDT, FYEKMQ (reference sequence). There are 13 residues in the CDR3. V gene TRBV13 combines with J gene TRBJ2-5; TRBD2 matches 10 bases. The sample consisted of peripheral blood. The clonotype comes from a man in his late teens or twenties with COVID-19, enrolled during active disease. This chain's CDR3 is CASSLLAGASVDF. The DNA for the CDR3 is TGTGCCAGCAGCTTACTAGCGGGGGCCTCCGTAGACTTC.